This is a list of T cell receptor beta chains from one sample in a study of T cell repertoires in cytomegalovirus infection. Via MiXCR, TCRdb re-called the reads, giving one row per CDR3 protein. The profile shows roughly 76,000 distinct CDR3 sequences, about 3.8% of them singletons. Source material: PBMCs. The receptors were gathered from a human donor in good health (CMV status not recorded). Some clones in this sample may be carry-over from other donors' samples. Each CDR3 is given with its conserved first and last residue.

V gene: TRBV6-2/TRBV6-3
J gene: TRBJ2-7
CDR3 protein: CASRTVYEQYF

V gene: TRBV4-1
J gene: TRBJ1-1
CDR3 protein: CASSQVIVGMGRSTEAFF

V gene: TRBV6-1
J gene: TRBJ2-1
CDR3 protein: CASSHPAAGERGRAYNEQFF

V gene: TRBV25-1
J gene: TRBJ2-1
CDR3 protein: CASSKTGTGIYNEQFF

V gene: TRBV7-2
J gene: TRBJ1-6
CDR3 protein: CASSPRQGRNSPLHF

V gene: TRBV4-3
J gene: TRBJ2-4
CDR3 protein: CASSQEGAAGGLAKNIQYF

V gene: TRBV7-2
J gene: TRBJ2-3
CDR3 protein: CASSLGPGDTQYF

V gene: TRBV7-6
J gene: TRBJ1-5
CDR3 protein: CASSLRGYNQPQHF

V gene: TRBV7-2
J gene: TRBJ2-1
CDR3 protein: CASSLEDGANEQFF

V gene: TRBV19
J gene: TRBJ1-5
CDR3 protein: CASSSTGGNQPQHF